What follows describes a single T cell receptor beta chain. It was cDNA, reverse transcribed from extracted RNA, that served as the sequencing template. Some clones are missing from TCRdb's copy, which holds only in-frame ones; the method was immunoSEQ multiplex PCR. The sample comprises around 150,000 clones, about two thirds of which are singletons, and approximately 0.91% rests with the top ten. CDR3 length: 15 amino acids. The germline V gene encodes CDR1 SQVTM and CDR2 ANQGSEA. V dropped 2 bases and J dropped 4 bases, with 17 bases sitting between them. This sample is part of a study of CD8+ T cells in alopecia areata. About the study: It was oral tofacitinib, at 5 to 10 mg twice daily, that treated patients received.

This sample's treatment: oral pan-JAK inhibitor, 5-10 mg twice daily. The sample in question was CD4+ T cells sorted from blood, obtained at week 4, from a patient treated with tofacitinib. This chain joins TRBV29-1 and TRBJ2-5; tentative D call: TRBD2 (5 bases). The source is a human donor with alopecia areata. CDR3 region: CSVEPAGRAGETQYF. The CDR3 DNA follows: TGCAGCGTTGAACCGGCCGGTAGGGCGGGAGAGACCCAGTACTTC.